The 19 T cell receptor beta chains below come from one sample, sequenced in a study of regulatory T cells in long-lasting Graves disease. The time point: newly diagnosed GD, antithyroid drugs for less than 3 months. PBMC RNA served as the TCR library source. Construction of TCR beta libraries relied on iRepertoire HTBI primers and on Arm-PCR targeting CDR3 regions. Each CDR3 protein is one row after TCRdb ran MiXCR on the multiplex PCR reads. The sample holds some 410,000 distinct CDR3 sequences, over 15% seen once. These data were likewise used in another study, on T cells in Graves' hyperthyroidism and ophthalmopathy.

Sequencing was performed on peripheral blood mononuclear cells (PBMCs), taken at new diagnosis, from a patient treated with antithyroid drugs. The receptors were gathered from a woman in her twenties or thirties with Graves disease.

This clonotype was detected a few times. CDR3 amino acids: CASSSGQFSHGANVLTF. CDR3 nucleotides: TGTGCCAGCAGCTCCGGACAATTCAGTCATGGGGCCAACGTCCTGACTTTC. The chain links TRBV7-9 to TRBJ2-6; D possibly corresponds to TRBD1 (5 bases). CDR3 size: 17 residues. The germline V and J ends were trimmed by 4 bases and 3 bases, with 16 bases remaining between them. CDR1 is SEHNR and CDR2 is FQNEAQ in the germline V gene (reference sequence).

The chain has TRBV20-1 and TRBJ2-7; D not certain. Germline V lookup: CDR1 DFQATT, CDR2 SNEGSKA (reference sequence). V gave up 6 bases and J gave up 4 bases, with 10 bases separating them. The CDR3 length is 11 residues. The CDR3 DNA follows: TGCAGTGCCGGTCTAGAGTACGAGCAGTACTTC. Translated: CSAGLEYEQYF.

A few counts support this clonotype. The junction and the germline gene differ at one end; a read error may be behind it. The rearrangement uses TRBV27 and TRBJ2-1; TRBD2 agrees at 9 bases. Germline-derived CDR1 and CDR2 are MNHEY and SMNVEV (reference sequence). The CDR3 length is 16 residues. CDR3 coding DNA: TGTGCCAGCAGTTTATGGATTAGCGGGAGCGTTAATGAGCAGCTCTTC. Encoded protein: CASSLWISGSVNEQLF.

This clonotype came up many times. The gene calls are TRBV5-1 and TRBJ1-5; 7 positions agree with TRBD1. The V gene's germline CDR1 is SGHRS and CDR2 YFSETQ. The V segment lost 0 bases and the J segment 4 bases; nucleotides outside the gene matches: 4. This CDR3 is built from 15 residues. In DNA, the CDR3 is TGCGCCAGCAGCTTGGAGGGGACAGTAAATCAGCCCCAGCATTTT. Its translation is CASSLEGTVNQPQHF.

This clonotype was seen repeatedly, ten times or more. This rearrangement joins TRBV28 to TRBJ2-3; weak D call: TRBD2 (6 bases). The CDR3 totals 12 residues. Germline-derived CDR1 and CDR2 are MDHEN and SYDVKM. Trimming cost V 10 bases and J 1 base, with 9 bases left between them. The CDR3 is CATASGTDTQYF. The CDR3 bases are TGTGCCACCGCTAGCGGCACAGATACGCAGTATTTT.

In this sample, this clonotype turned up many times. This chain uses TRBV7-3 with TRBJ2-3, with D possibly being TRBD2 (5 bases). V lost 3 bases and J 0 bases, leaving 10 bases between the germline ends. Germline CDR1 reads SGHTA; CDR2 reads FQGTGA. The CDR3 extends over 15 amino acids. In DNA form, the CDR3 reads TGTGCCAGCAGCTTGGAGGCGGGCAGCACAGATACGCAGTATTTT. Translating it yields CASSLEAGSTDTQYF. Full variable domain (outside the CDR3, taken from reference TRBV7-3 and TRBJ2-3): GAGVSQTPSNKVTEKGKYVELRCDPISGHTALYWYRQSLGQGPEFLIYFQGTGAADDSGLPNDRFFAVRPEGSVSTLKIQRTERGDSAVYLCASSLEAGSTDTQYFGPGTRLTVL.

This clonotype has a handful of counts. This chain connects TRBV9 to TRBJ2-5, with D unclear. V dropped 1 base and J dropped 4 bases, with 5 bases sitting between them. CDR1 SGDLS and CDR2 YYNGEE come from the germline V gene. The CDR3 is 12 residues long. The CDR3 DNA sequence: TGTGCCAGCAGCGTATACGGAGAGACCCAGTACTTC. Amino acid sequence: CASSVYGETQYF.

In nucleotides, the CDR3 is TGTGCCAGCAGATGGGGGCTTGATTCACCCCTCCACTTT. This encodes CASRWGLDSPLHF. The genes are TRBV27 and TRBJ1-6; TRBD1 might be the D (6 bases). There are 13 residues in the CDR3. The V and J ends lost 6 bases and 8 bases respectively, with 11 bases between them. The V gene's germline CDR1 is MNHEY and CDR2 SMNVEV (reference sequence).

This clonotype was observed many times. The CDR3 DNA sequence: TGCGCCAGTAAGGACAGGGCGGGCTCCTACGAGCAGTACTTC. This encodes CASKDRAGSYEQYF. The rearrangement links TRBV5-1 to TRBJ2-7; 8 nucleotides match TRBD1. From germline, CDR1 is SGHRS and CDR2 YFSETQ. V dropped 8 bases and J dropped 0; count of bases not matched to a gene: 7. This CDR3 contains 14 residues.

This clonotype showed up many times. This chain links TRBV3-1 with TRBJ2-1, with 13 bases fitting TRBD2. The V segment lost 5 bases and the J segment 4 bases; nucleotides outside the gene matches: 14. The CDR3 has 19 residues. Per the germline V gene, CDR1 is LGHDT and CDR2 is YNNKEL (reference sequence). The CDR3 DNA reads as TGTGCCAGCAGCGAGACCCCCGGGACTAGCGGGACTTTTTACAATGAGCAGTTCTTC. As protein: CASSETPGTSGTFYNEQFF.

This clonotype was detected ten times or more. The chain employs TRBV6-1 and TRBJ2-3; weak D call: TRBD2 (6 bases). Trimming stripped 4 bases from V and 2 bases from J, with 13 bases between. Germline assignment: CDR1 MNHNS and CDR2 SASEGT. The CDR3 covers 15 residues. The CDR3 reads CASSVQDYPTDTQYF. The CDR3 DNA is TGTGCCAGCAGTGTTCAGGACTACCCCACAGATACGCAGTATTTT.

This clonotype showed up many times. The chain combines TRBV5-1 with TRBJ1-5; D may be TRBD1 (5 bases). The V gene's germline CDR1 is SGHRS and CDR2 YFSETQ. CDR3 length: 16 amino acids. With 4 bases removed from V and 2 bases from J, the gap between germline ends came to 16 bases. The CDR3 bases are TGCGCCAGCAGCCCCGGACAACCACTGGGCAATCAGCCCCAGCATTTT. This sequence encodes CASSPGQPLGNQPQHF.

This clonotype was picked up many times. The chain couples TRBV13 to TRBJ2-1; no reliable D call. From germline, CDR1 is PRHDT and CDR2 FYEKMQ (reference sequence). The CDR3 has 11 amino acids. V lost 3 bases and J lost 8, with 5 bases in between. The CDR3 sequence: CASSFVDEQFF. The CDR3 DNA follows: TGTGCCAGCAGCTTCGTCGATGAGCAGTTCTTC.

This clonotype was detected many times. The rearrangement joins TRBV7-8 to TRBJ2-3, with D possibly matching TRBD2 (6 bases). Germline CDR1 reads SGHVS; CDR2 reads FQNEAQ. The V end lost 5 bases, the J end lost 0 bases, and 15 bases lay between the germline ends. This CDR3 spans 16 amino acids. CDR3 nucleotide sequence: TGTGCCAGCAGCCCTCTAGCGACAGAAAGCACAGATACGCAGTATTTT. Translating gives CASSPLATESTDTQYF. The variable domain in full, completed from reference TRBV7-8 and TRBJ2-3, reads GAGVSQSPRYKVAKRGQDVALRCDPISGHVSLFWYQQALGQGPEFLTYFQNEAQLDKSGLPSDRFFAERPEGSVSTLKIQRTQQEDSAVYLCASSPLATESTDTQYFGPGTRLTVL.

In the case of this clonotype: A far larger clone is off by one base, so a read error is likely. This rearrangement joins TRBV7-2 to TRBJ2-7, with unresolved D. The germline V gene has CDR1 SGHTA and CDR2 FQGNSA. The CDR3 contains 14 residues. Trimming pared 5 bases from V and 7 bases from J, leaving 18 bases between. DNA for the CDR3: TGTGCCAGCAGCCCGGGCCGAGATAACAATGAGCAGTACTTC. Residues: CASSPGRDNNEQYF.

This clonotype was picked up many times. The chain joins TRBV11-3 to TRBJ2-7; D unclear. This CDR3 spans 18 amino acids. The V gene lost 5 bases and the J gene lost 0 bases, with 23 bases spanning the gap. The V gene's germline CDR1 is SGHNT and CDR2 YENEEA. The CDR3 spells CASSMPPSVNFFSYEQYF. CDR3 bases: TGTGCCAGCAGCATGCCCCCTTCAGTTAATTTCTTCTCCTACGAGCAGTACTTC. Full variable domain (remainder filled in from reference TRBV11-3 and TRBJ2-7): EAGVVQSPRYKIIEKKQPVAFWCNPISGHNTLYWYLQNLGQGPELLIRYENEEAVDDSQLPKDRFSAERLKGVDSTLKIQPAELGDSAVYLCASSMPPSVNFFSYEQYFGPGTRLTVT.

Remarks on this clonotype: A far larger clone lies a single base away; this is likely a read error. This rearrangement joins TRBV7-8 to TRBJ2-1, with a weak D call TRBD2 (6 bases). The CDR3 has 15 amino acids. Germline values: CDR1 SGHVS, CDR2 FQNEAQ. V shed 5 bases and J shed 13 bases, with 24 bases lying between them. The CDR3 coding sequence is TGTGCCAGCAGCCCAGGTCTAGTGGGGGAGGAGACCCAGTTCTTC. Protein sequence: CASSPGLVGEETQFF.

The gene calls are TRBV20-1 and TRBJ2-7, with 11 bases matching TRBD2. V shed 0 bases and J 2 bases; nucleotides not matched to a gene: 6. The germline CDR1 and CDR2 sequences are DFQATT and SNEGSKA (reference sequence). The CDR3 is made up of 16 amino acids. CDR3 nucleotides: TGCAGTGCTAGAGAGGTCACTAGCGGGAGAACCTACGAGCAGTACTTC. Amino acids: CSAREVTSGRTYEQYF.

This clonotype was seen at least ten times. V and J are TRBV5-1 and TRBJ1-1; tentative D call: TRBD1 (6 bases). The CDR3 length is 14 residues. V shed 2 bases and J shed 3 bases, with 11 bases lying between them. Germline V gene lookup returns CDR1 SGHRS and CDR2 YFSETQ. The CDR3 region is CASSFRTGHTEAFF. Written as DNA, the CDR3 is TGCGCCAGCAGCTTCCGTACAGGGCACACTGAAGCTTTCTTT. The full variable domain, with the rest looked up from reference TRBV5-1 and TRBJ1-1, is KAGVTQTPRYLIKTRGQQVTLSCSPISGHRSVSWYQQTPGQGLQFLFEYFSETQRNKGNFPGRFSGRQFSNSRSEMNVSTLELGDSALYLCASSFRTGHTEAFFGQGTRLTVV.